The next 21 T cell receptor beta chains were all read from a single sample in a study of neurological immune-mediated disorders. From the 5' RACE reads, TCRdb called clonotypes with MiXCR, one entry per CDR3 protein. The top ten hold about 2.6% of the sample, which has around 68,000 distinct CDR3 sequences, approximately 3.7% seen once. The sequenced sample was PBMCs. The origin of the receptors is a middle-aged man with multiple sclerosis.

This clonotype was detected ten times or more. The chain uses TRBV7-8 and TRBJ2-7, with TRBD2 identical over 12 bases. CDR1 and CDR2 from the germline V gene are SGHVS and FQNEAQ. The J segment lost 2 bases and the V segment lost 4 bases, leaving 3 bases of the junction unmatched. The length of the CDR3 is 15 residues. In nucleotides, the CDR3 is TGTGCCAGCAGCTCCCTAGCGGGGGGGCCCTACGAGCAGTACTTC. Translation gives CASSSLAGGPYEQYF.

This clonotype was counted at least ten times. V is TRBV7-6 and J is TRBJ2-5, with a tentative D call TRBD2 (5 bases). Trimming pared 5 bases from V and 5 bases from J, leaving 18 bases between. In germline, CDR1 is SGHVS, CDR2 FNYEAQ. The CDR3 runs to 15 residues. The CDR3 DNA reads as TGTGCCAGCAGCCCCGTCGGGGTGTTAAGGGAGACCCAGTACTTC. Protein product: CASSPVGVLRETQYF.

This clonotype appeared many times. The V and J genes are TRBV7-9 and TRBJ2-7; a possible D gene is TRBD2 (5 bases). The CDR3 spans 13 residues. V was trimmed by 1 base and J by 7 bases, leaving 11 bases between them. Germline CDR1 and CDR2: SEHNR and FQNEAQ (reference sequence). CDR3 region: CASSLVGEREQYF. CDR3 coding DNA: TGTGCCAGCAGCTTAGTCGGGGAGCGGGAGCAGTACTTC.

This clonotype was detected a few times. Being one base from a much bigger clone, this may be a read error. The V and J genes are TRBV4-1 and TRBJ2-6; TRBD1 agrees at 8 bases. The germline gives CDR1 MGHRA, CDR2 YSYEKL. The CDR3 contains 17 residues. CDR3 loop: CASSQDRASSGAKVLTF. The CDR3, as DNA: TGCGCCAGCAGCCAGGACAGGGCCAGCTCTGGGGCCAAAGTCCTGACTTTC.

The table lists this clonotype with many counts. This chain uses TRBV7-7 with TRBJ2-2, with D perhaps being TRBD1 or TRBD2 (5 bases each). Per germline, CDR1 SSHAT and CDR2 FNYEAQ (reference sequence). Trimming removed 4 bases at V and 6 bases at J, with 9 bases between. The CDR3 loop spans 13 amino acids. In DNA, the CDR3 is TGTGCCAGCAGCTCAGTGGGGGCCGGGGAGCTGTTTTTT. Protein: CASSSVGAGELFF.

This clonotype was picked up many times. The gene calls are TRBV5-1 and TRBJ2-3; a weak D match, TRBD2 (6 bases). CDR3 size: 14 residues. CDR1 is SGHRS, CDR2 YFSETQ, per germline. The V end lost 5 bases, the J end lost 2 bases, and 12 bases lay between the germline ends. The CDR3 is CASRPGLITDTQYF. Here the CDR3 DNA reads TGCGCCAGCAGGCCGGGACTCATCACAGATACGCAGTATTTT.

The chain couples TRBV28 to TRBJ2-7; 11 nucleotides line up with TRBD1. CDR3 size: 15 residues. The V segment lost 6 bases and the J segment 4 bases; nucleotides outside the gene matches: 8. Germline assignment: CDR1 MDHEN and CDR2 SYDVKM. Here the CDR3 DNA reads TGTGCCAGCAGCTCCCAGGACAGGGGGCGGTACGAGCAGTACGTC. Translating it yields CASSSQDRGRYEQYV.

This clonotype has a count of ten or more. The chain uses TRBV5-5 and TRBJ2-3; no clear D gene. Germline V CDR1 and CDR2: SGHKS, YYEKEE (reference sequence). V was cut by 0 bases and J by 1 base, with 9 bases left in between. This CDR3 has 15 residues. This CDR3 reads CASSLEPTRTDTQYF. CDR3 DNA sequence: TGTGCCAGCAGCTTGGAACCTACTCGCACAGATACGCAGTATTTT.

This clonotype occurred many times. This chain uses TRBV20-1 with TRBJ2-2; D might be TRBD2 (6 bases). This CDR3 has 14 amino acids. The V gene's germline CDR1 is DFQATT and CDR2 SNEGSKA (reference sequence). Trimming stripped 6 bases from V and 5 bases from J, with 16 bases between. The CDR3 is CSARGAYGTGELFF. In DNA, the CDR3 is TGCAGTGCCCGCGGGGCTTACGGGACCGGGGAGCTGTTTTTT.

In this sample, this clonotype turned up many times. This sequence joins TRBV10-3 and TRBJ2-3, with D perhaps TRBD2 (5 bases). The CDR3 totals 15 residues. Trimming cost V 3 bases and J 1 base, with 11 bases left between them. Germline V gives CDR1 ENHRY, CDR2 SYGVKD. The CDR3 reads CAISDGGSGTDTQYF. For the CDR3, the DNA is TGTGCCATCAGTGATGGTGGGAGTGGCACAGATACGCAGTATTTT.

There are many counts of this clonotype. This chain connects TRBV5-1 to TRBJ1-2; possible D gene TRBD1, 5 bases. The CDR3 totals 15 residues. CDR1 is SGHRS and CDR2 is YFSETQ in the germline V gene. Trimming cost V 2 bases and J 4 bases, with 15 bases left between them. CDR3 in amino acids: CASSFGQGRGYGYTF. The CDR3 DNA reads TGCGCCAGCAGCTTCGGACAAGGTCGGGGCTATGGCTACACCTTC.

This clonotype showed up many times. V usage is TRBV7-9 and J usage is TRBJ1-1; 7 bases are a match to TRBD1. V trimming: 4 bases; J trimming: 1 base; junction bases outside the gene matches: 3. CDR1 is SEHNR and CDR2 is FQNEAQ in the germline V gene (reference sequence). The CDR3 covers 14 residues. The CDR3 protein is CASSSGTANTEAFF. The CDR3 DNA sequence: TGTGCCAGCAGCTCCGGGACAGCGAACACTGAAGCTTTCTTT.

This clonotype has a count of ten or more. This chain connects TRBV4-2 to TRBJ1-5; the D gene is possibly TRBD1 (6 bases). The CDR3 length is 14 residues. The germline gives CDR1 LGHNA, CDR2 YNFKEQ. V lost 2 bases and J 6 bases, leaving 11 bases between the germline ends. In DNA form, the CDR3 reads TGTGCCAGCAGCCAACAACAGGGCGGTCAGCCCCAGCATTTT. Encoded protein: CASSQQQGGQPQHF.

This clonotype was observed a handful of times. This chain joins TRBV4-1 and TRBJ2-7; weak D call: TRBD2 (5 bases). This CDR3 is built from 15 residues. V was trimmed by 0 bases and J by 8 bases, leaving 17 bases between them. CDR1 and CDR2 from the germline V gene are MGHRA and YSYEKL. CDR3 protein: CASSQDPGFGYKQYF. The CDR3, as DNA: TGCGCCAGCAGCCAAGATCCGGGGTTCGGGTACAAGCAGTACTTC.

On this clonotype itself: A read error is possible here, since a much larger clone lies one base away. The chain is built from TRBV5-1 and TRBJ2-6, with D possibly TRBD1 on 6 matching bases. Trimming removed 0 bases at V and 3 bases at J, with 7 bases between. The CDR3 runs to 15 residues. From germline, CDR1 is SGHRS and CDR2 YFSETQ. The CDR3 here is CASSLVRGGANVLTF. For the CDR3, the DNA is TGCGCCAGCAGCTTGGTCAGGGGTGGGGCCAACGTCCTGACTTTC.

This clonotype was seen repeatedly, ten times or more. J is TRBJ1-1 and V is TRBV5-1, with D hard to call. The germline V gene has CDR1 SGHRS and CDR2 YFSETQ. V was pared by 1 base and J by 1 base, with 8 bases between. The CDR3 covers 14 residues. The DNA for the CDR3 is TGCGCCAGCAGCTTGACAGTAGGGAACACTGAAGCTTTCTTT. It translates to CASSLTVGNTEAFF. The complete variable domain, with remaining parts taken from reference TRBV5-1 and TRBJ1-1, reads KAGVTQTPRYLIKTRGQQVTLSCSPISGHRSVSWYQQTPGQGLQFLFEYFSETQRNKGNFPGRFSGRQFSNSRSEMNVSTLELGDSALYLCASSLTVGNTEAFFGQGTRLTVV.

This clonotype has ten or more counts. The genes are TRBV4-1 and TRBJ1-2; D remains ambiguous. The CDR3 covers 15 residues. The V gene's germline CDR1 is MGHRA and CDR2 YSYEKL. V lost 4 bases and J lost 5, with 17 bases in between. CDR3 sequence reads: CASSPSSADRYGYTF. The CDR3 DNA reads TGCGCCAGCAGCCCCTCGTCGGCAGACCGATATGGCTACACCTTC.

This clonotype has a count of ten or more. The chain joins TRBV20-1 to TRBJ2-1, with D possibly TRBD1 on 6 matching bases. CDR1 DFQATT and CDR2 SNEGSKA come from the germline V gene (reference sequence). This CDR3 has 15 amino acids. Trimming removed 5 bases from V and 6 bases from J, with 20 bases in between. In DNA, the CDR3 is TGCAGTGCTTACACCAGGGGAGATGTAGGCAATGAGCAGTTCTTC. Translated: CSAYTRGDVGNEQFF.

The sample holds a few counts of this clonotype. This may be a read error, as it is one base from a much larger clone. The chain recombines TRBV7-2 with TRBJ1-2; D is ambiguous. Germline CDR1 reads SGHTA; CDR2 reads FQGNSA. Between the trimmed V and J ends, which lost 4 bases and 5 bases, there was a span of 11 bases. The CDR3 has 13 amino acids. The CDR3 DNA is TGTGCCAGCAGCTCCGAAAGGGAGTATGGCTACACCTTC. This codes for CASSSEREYGYTF.

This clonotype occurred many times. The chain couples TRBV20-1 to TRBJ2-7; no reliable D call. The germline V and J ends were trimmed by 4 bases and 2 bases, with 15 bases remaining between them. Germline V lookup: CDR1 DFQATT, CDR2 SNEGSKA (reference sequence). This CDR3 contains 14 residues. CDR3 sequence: CSATLGSQTYEQYF. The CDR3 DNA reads TGCAGTGCTACGCTTGGTAGTCAGACCTACGAGCAGTACTTC.

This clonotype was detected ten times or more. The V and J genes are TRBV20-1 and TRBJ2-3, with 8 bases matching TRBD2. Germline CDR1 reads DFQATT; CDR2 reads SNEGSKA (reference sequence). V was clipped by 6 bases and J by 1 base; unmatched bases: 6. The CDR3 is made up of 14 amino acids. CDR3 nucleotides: TGCAGTGCGACAGATAGCGGGGGCACAGATACGCAGTATTTT. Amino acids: CSATDSGGTDTQYF.